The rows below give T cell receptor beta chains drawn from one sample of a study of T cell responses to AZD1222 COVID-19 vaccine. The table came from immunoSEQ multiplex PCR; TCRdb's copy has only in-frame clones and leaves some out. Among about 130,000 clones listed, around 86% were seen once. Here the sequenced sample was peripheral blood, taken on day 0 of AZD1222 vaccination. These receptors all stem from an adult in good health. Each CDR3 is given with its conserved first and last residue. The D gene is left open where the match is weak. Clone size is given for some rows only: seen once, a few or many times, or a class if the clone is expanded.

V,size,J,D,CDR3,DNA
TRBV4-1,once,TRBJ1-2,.,CASSPRGGILDGYTF,TGCGCCAGCAGCCCACGGGGAGGGATTCTGGATGGCTACACCTTC
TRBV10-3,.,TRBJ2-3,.,CAISEGLGDTQYF,TGTGCCATCAGTGAGGGGCTCGGAGATACGCAGTATTTT
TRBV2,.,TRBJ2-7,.,CASKQAYEQYF,TGTGCCAGCAAGCAGGCCTACGAGCAGTACTTC
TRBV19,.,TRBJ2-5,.,CASNHIGGPKVRGETQYF,TGTGCCAGTAACCACATCGGGGGCCCAAAGGTTCGAGGAGAGACCCAGTACTTC
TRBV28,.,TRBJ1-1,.,CASRSFYQNTEAFF,TGTGCCAGCCGAAGCTTCTATCAGAACACTGAAGCTTTCTTT
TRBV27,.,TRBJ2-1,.,CASSLWYSYEQFF,TGTGCCAGCAGTTTATGGTACAGTTATGAGCAGTTCTTC
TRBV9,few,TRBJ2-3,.,CASSVEGRGGTDTQYF,TGTGCCAGCAGCGTAGAGGGGCGGGGAGGCACAGATACGCAGTATTTT
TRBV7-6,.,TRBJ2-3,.,CASSARNQIDTQYF,TGTGCCAGCAGCGCCAGGAACCAGATTGATACGCAGTATTTT
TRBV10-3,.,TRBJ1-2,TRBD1,CAISREPGQATRLGYTF,TGTGCCATCAGCCGCGAGCCGGGACAGGCTACGAGGTTAGGCTACACCTTC
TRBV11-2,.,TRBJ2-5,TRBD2,CASSLQSGEETQYF,TGTGCCAGCAGCTTACAGAGCGGGGAAGAGACCCAGTACTTC
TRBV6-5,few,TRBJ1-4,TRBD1,CASRSGTAGGEKLFF,TGTGCCAGCAGATCCGGGACAGCTGGGGGTGAAAAACTGTTTTTT
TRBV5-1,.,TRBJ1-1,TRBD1,CASSLAPGGTEAFF,TGCGCCAGCAGCTTGGCCCCAGGGGGCACTGAAGCTTTCTTT
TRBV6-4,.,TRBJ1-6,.,CASSVSYNSPLHF,TGTGCCAGCAGTGTCTCCTATAATTCACCCCTCCACTTT
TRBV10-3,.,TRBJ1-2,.,CAISESGGDYGYTF,TGTGCCATCAGTGAGTCAGGAGGGGACTATGGCTACACCTTC
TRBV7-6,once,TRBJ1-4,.,CASSRDGSAFEKLFF,TGTGCCAGCAGCCGAGACGGGTCGGCCTTTGAAAAACTGTTTTTT
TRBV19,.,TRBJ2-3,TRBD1,CASSGGQGFDTQYF,TGTGCCAGTAGTGGGGGACAGGGATTTGATACGCAGTATTTT
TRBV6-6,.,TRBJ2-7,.,CASSYFGDEQYF,TGTGCCAGCAGTTACTTTGGGGATGAGCAGTACTTC
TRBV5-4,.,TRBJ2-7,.,CASSLSGTGRSYEQYF,TGTGCCAGCAGCTTGAGTGGTACAGGAAGGTCCTACGAGCAGTACTTC
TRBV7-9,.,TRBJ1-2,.,CASSLAGHKGYTF,TGTGCCAGCAGCTTAGCCGGGCACAAAGGCTACACCTTC
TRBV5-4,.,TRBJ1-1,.,CASSQDRGTEAFF,TGTGCCAGCAGCCAAGATAGGGGCACTGAAGCTTTCTTT
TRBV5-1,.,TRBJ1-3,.,CASSLVPPALGNTIYF,TGCGCCAGCAGCTTGGTCCCACCAGCGCTTGGAAACACCATATATTTT
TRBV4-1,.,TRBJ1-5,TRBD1,CASSQDGQGGGNQPQHF,TGCGCCAGCAGCCAGGACGGACAGGGGGGTGGCAATCAGCCCCAGCATTTT
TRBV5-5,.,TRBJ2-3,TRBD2,CASSLDLGLAGSTDTQYF,TGTGCCAGCAGCTTGGACCTCGGACTAGCGGGGAGCACAGATACGCAGTATTTT
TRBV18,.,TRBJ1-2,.,CASSPRDGTMSYTF,TGTGCCAGCTCACCCCGGGACGGAACTATGAGCTACACCTTC
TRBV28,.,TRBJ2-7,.,CASSLAGTSYEQYF,TGTGCCAGCAGTTTGGCAGGGACATCCTACGAGCAGTACTTC
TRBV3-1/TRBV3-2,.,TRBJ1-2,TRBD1,CASSQPRTGEYGYTF,TGTGCCAGCAGCCAACCCCGGACAGGGGAGTATGGCTACACCTTC
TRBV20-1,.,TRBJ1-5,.,CSASTPAGGGRQPQHF,TGCAGTGCTAGTACCCCGGCGGGGGGCGGGCGGCAGCCCCAGCATTTT
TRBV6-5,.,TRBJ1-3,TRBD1,CASSRDREGNTIYF,TGTGCCAGCAGTCGGGACAGGGAGGGAAACACCATATATTTT
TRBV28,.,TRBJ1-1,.,CASSFDPNTEAFF,TGTGCCAGCAGTTTTGACCCAAACACTGAAGCTTTCTTT
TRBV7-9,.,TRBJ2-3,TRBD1,CASSLGQGAATDTQYF,TGTGCCAGCAGCTTAGGGCAGGGGGCCGCAACAGATACGCAGTATTTT
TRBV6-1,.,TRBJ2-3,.,CASSEQGGSGTDTQYF,TGTGCCAGCAGTGAGCAGGGAGGCTCTGGCACAGATACGCAGTATTTT
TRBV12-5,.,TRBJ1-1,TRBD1,CASGKQGGGTEAFF,TGTGCTAGTGGTAAACAGGGGGGAGGCACTGAAGCTTTCTTT
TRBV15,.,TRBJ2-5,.,CATSRVKKAGEETQYF,TGTGCCACCAGCAGAGTCAAAAAAGCAGGGGAAGAGACCCAGTACTTC
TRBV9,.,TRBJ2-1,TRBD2,CASSSIAGGLRNEQFF,TGTGCCAGCAGCTCTATAGCGGGGGGTCTAAGAAATGAGCAGTTCTTC
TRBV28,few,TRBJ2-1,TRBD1,CASSLRHRTGSHYNEQFF,TGTGCCAGCAGTTTACGGCACCGGACAGGGTCTCACTACAATGAGCAGTTCTTC
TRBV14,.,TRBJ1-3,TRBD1,CASSQLGQGRWSGNTIYF,TGTGCCAGCAGCCAGCTCGGACAGGGGAGATGGTCTGGAAACACCATATATTTT
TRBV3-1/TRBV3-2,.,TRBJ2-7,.,CASSLSGRSHEQYF,TGTGCCAGCAGCCTCTCGGGCAGGTCCCACGAGCAGTACTTC
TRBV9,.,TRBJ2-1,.,CASSVVALSYNEQFF,TGTGCCAGCAGCGTAGTAGCGCTCTCCTACAATGAGCAGTTCTTC
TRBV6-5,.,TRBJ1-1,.,CASSSRPGGAEAFF,TGTGCCAGCAGCTCTCGCCCCGGAGGGGCTGAAGCTTTCTTT
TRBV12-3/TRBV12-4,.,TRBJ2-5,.,CASSLRETQYF,TGTGCCAGCAGTTTACGAGAGACCCAGTACTTC
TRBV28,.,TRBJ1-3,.,CASSLMGGSSGNTIYF,TGTGCCAGCAGTTTAATGGGGGGCAGCTCTGGAAACACCATATATTTT
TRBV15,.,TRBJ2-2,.,CATSRAGWVAENTGELFF,TGTGCCACCAGCAGAGCAGGATGGGTGGCAGAGAACACCGGGGAGCTGTTTTTT
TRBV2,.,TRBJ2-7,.,CASSDDRDSYEQYF,TGTGCCAGCAGTGACGACAGAGATAGCTACGAGCAGTACTTC
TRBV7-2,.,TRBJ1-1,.,CASSLAWGEAFF,TGTGCCAGCAGCTTAGCTTGGGGTGAAGCTTTCTTT
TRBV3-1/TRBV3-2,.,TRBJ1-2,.,CASSPPSDYGYTF,TGTGCCAGCAGCCCACCAAGCGACTATGGCTACACCTTC
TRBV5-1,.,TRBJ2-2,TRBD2,CASSWGLAGGLGTGELFF,TGCGCCAGCAGCTGGGGACTAGCGGGGGGGCTTGGCACCGGGGAGCTGTTTTTT
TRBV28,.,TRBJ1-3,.,CASSRRSGNTIYF,TGTGCCAGCAGTCGACGTTCTGGAAACACCATATATTTT
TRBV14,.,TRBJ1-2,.,CASSQIGSYGYTF,TGTGCCAGCAGCCAAATAGGGTCTTATGGCTACACCTTC
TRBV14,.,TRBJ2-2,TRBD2,CASSQDQTRLASKAELFF,TGTGCCAGCAGCCAAGACCAAACCAGACTAGCGAGTAAGGCGGAGCTGTTTTTT
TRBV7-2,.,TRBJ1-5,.,CASRLFPNQPQHF,TGTGCCAGCAGATTATTTCCCAATCAGCCCCAGCATTTT
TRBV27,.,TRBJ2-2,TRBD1,CASSFWTGGVGELFF,TGTGCCAGCAGTTTTTGGACAGGGGGCGTCGGGGAGCTGTTTTTT
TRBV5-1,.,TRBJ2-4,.,CASSLTPGTKENIQYF,TGCGCCAGCAGCTTGACGCCCGGCACGAAGGAAAACATTCAGTACTTC
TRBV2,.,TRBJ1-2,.,CASSAGAGVYGYTF,TGTGCCAGCAGCGCGGGGGCGGGGGTCTATGGCTACACCTTC
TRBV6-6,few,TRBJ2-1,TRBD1,CGTTGAPSYNEQFF,TGTGGGACGACAGGGGCCCCCTCCTACAATGAGCAGTTCTTC
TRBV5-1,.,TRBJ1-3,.,CASSTERRTGNTIYF,TGCGCCAGCAGCACAGAGAGACGTACTGGAAACACCATATATTTT
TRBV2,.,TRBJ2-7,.,CASSRDPMLEQYF,TGTGCCAGCAGTAGGGACCCGATGCTAGAGCAGTACTTC
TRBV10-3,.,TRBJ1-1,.,CAISETGTEAFF,TGTGCCATCAGTGAGACGGGGACTGAAGCTTTCTTT